The rows below give T cell receptor beta chains drawn from one sample of a study of shared clonotypes between healthy human individuals. Libraries were prepared by immunoSEQ multiplex PCR; TCRdb keeps only in-frame clonotypes and omits some of them. This table has about 2.5 million clones, 85% to 95% appearing once. Material for sequencing was naive CD4+ T cells from PBMCs. The receptors were sampled from a man between 18 and 35 years old in good health. Some clones in this sample may be carry-over from other donors' samples. CDR3s include the opening cysteine and the closing phenylalanine or tryptophan. A D gene is named only where the DNA matches it firmly. A clone size is listed for some rows: how often the clone was seen (once, few, many), or a class if it is expanded.

>TRBJ2-7|TRBD2|13|TRBV6-5|-
CASNLAGGREQYF
TGTGCCAGCAACCTAGCGGGGGGCCGCGAGCAGTACTTC
>TRBJ1-3|-|12|TRBV28|-
CASQGSGNTIYF
TGTGCCTCCCAGGGGTCTGGAAACACCATATATTTT
>TRBJ2-7|-|13|TRBV7-2|-
CASSPLPRREQYF
TGTGCCAGCAGCCCACTACCGCGACGTGAGCAGTACTTC
>TRBJ1-4|-|14|TRBV7-6|-
CASSFGGRGEKLFF
TGTGCCAGCAGCTTCGGGGGACGGGGTGAAAAACTGTTTTTT
>TRBJ2-5|TRBD1|16|TRBV5-1|-
CASSFWTGRFQETQYF
TGCGCCAGCAGCTTTTGGACAGGGAGATTCCAAGAGACCCAGTACTTC
>TRBJ2-2|TRBD2|16|TRBV7-2|-
CASSLVSGSNTGELFF
TGTGCCAGCAGCTTAGTTAGCGGGTCGAACACCGGGGAGCTGTTTTTT
>TRBJ2-7|-|14|TRBV5-1|once
CASRLFGGTYEQYF
TGCGCCAGCAGACTATTTGGAGGTACCTACGAGCAGTACTTC
>TRBJ2-6|-|15|TRBV9|-
CASPRALSGANVLTF
TGTGCCAGTCCCCGCGCGCTCTCTGGGGCCAACGTCCTGACTTTC
>TRBJ1-2|-|12|TRBV29-1|-
CSVGAGLVGYTF
TGCAGCGTTGGCGCAGGGCTAGTCGGCTACACCTTC
>TRBJ1-1|-|15|TRBV7-8|-
CASSLYGRPNTEAFF
TGTGCCAGCAGCTTATACGGGAGACCGAACACTGAAGCTTTCTTT
>TRBJ2-5|-|13|TRBV29-1|-
CSVLRVTAETQYF
TGCAGCGTGTTGAGGGTAACGGCAGAGACCCAGTACTTC